Given below is one T cell receptor beta chain in context. Its antigen is still unknown. This specimen comes from a study of graft-versus-host responses after intestinal transplantation. Study overall: Transplant recipients had multivisceral, liver-intestinal, or isolated intestinal grafts.

Assay: immunoSEQ multiplex PCR; the TCRdb copy retains only in-frame clones and omits some. The sample lists some 39,000 clones; 90% to 95% were seen once. V lost 4 bases to trimming and J lost 1 base; unmatched junction nucleotides: 1. Germline assignment: CDR1 LGHNA and CDR2 YSLEER. The CDR3 covers 14 residues. Study-level findings and limits: Clonal ratios of graft-versus-host to host-versus-graft in allografts were high for patients exhibiting graft-donor T cell macrochimerism.

This chain connects TRBV4-3 to TRBJ2-5; 9 bases fit TRBD2. The receptor was derived from a human donor who was the organ donor for an intestinal transplant. Sequencing used unstimulated CD8+ T cells sorted from spleen or lymph node cells, obtained before transplant. The CDR3 loop is CASSPGLAQETQYF. Here the CDR3 DNA reads TGCGCCAGCAGCCCGGGACTAGCCCAAGAGACCCAGTACTTC.